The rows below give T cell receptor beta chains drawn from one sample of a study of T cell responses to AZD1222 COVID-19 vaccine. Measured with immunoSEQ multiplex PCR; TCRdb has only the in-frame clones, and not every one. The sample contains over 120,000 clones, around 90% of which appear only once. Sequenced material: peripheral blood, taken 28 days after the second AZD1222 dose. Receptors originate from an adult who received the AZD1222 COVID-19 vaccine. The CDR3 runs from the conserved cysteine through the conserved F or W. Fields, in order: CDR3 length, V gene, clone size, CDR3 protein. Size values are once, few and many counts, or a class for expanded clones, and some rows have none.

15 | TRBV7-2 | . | CASSLGLAEGYEQYF
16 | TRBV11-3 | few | CASSLVAAISGNTIYF
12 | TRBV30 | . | CAWIHSGNTIYF
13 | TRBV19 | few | CASAPDSNQPQHF
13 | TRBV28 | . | CASRLKGNQPQHF
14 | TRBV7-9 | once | CASSQQGARTEAFF
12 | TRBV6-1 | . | CASSEGWTGQFF
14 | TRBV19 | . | CASSQQGARWEQYF
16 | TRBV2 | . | CASTIDRVSSYNEQFF
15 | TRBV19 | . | CASSPQGKLGNTIYF
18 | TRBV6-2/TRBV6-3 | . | CASSYSVRLTGGNTEAFF
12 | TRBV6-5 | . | CASRLPGYEQYF
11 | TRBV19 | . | CASSTTGELFF
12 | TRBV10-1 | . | CASSLGTGELFF
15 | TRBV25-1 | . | CASSGASSLSYEQYF
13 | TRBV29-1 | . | CSVQPGGTYEQYF
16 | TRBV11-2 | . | CASSPTGQWGNTEAFF
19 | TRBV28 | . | CASGRRGLAGGISTDTQYF
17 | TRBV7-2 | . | CASSLTGTLYSGNTIYF
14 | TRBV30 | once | CAWSAAPAGEKLFF
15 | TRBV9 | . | CASSVVPTGAYEQYF
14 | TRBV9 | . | CASSVGTETLELFF
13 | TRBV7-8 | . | CASSLVDSYEQYF
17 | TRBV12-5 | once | CASGFSGFGAPNTEAFF
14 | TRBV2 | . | CASTLRPLGYEQYF
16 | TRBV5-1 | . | CASSPNPDKANEKLFF
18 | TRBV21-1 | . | CASSSPRLAGRITDTQYF
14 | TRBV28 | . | CASSLAGRASGYTF
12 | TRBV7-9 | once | CASSSDADTQYF
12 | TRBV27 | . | CASSLPPYEQYF
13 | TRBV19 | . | CASSITGNQPQHF
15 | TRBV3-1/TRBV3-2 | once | CASSQPGSLAYEQFF
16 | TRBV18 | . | CASSPPGLAGTDTQYF
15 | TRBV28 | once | CASSPQGEGLNEQYF
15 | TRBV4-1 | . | CASSQDLQGGYEQYF
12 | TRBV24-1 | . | CATSRHTGELFF
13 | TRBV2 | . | CASVRLTWETQYF
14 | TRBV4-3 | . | CASDSGTGGDEQFF
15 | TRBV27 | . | CASSPGQSSNQPQHF
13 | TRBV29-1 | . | CSVEGTGGGEQYF
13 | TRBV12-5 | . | CASGVNTGTEAFF
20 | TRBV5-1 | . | CASSLEEGTGSTSGANVLTF
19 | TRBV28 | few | CASSLVHRRGGAIDSPLHF
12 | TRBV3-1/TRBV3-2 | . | CASSHSPDKQFF
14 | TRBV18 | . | CASSNGDRAREQYF
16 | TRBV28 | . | CASSSRTSGRRGEQFF
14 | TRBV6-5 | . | CASLPGQQNTEAFF
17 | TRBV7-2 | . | CASSQISGSSITGELFF
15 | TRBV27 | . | CASSHDRVITDTQYF
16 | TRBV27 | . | CASSLIGSGLQYEQYF
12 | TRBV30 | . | CAWSSEGTEAFF
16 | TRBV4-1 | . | CASSQVSPGDPGGYTF
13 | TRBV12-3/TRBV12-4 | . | CASSVPAHNEQFF
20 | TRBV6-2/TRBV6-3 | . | CASSYSRVALAGGSTGELFF